What follows is one TCR beta chain and its context. These data originate in a study of blood T cells in healthy people across ages. CDR3 length equals 13 residues. Germline trimming cut 6 bases from V and 5 bases from J; bases unmatched to any gene: 4. Germline V gene lookup returns CDR1 WNHNN and CDR2 SYGVQD (reference sequence). Next came a second PCR, run for about 7 to 12 cycles, which used a sample-barcoded 5' primer along with a J-beta primer mix. TCRdb itself ran the 5' RACE reads through MiXCR, one entry per CDR3 protein. The sample has more than 550,000 distinct CDR3 sequences; about 20% are singletons. Individuals who donated were healthy Caucasians from Russia aged roughly 6 to 100.

The specimen was blood. The TCR was taken from a man between 65 and 85 years old in good health. The V call is TRBV10-1, the J call TRBJ2-5, with 9 bases aligning to TRBD1. The CDR3 is CASRMDRGETQYF. Written as DNA, the CDR3 is TGCGCCAGCAGGATGGACAGGGGTGAGACCCAGTACTTC.